This T cell receptor (beta chain) was sequenced for a study of control samples from healthy donors and cancer patients. This CDR3 spans 12 amino acids. The V end was cut by 5 bases, the J end by 4 bases, with 8 bases between. The germline V gene has CDR1 SEHNR and CDR2 FQNEAQ (reference sequence). This table comes from immunoSEQ multiplex PCR, and its TCRdb copy is limited to in-frame clones, with some not included. This sample carries over 150,000 clones, roughly 94% of them seen once, and the ten largest clones take 14%. The receptor was derived from a man aged 60 to 75 with colorectal cancer. The sequencing input was PBMCs. The rearrangement uses TRBV7-9 and TRBJ1-1; D is ambiguous. The CDR3 DNA follows: TGTGCCAGCAGCACCCTTACCACTGAAGCTTTCTTT. Translating gives CASSTLTTEAFF.